Below, one T cell receptor (beta chain) is given with its context. Antigen: not known. Germline loops: CDR1 SGHNT, CDR2 YYREEE (reference sequence). This CDR3 spans 13 amino acids. V gave up 4 bases and J gave up 2 bases, with 8 bases separating them. The protocol was immunoSEQ multiplex PCR, while the TCRdb copy is restricted to in-frame clones and leaves out a portion. This table has about 140,000 clones, 70% to 90% appearing once. This specimen belongs to a study of cytomegalovirus exposure and HLA in healthy donors. General study results and limits: TCR clusters originating in the first cohort tended to co-occur in the approximately 120 validation repertoires, according to a later analysis.

Sequencing was performed on PBMCs. The chain joins TRBV5-4 to TRBJ2-3; weak D call: TRBD1 (5 bases). This clonotype originated in a man in his late teens or twenties in good health and CMV-seronegative. CDR3 sequence (DNA): TGTGCCAGCAGCGCGGACACCACAGATACGCAGTATTTT. Protein: CASSADTTDTQYF.